These 25 T cell receptor beta chains were all obtained from the same sample, sequenced in a study of regulatory T cells in long-lasting Graves disease. TCR beta libraries were built with iRepertoire HTBI primers and Arm-PCR of CDR3 regions. TCRdb ran MiXCR on the multiplex PCR reads and lists one entry per CDR3 protein. This table holds 350,000 to 500,000 distinct CDR3 sequences, about 14% found once. Time point given: newly diagnosed GD, antithyroid drugs for less than 3 months. Scientists built the TCR library using RNA that was extracted from PBMCs. This sample also belongs to another study, concerning T cells in Graves' hyperthyroidism and ophthalmopathy.

The specimen comprised peripheral blood mononuclear cells (PBMCs), sampled at new diagnosis, from a patient treated with antithyroid drugs. Every receptor here comes from a woman in her fifties or sixties with Graves disease.

Many counts were recorded for this clonotype. CDR3 bases: TGTGCCAGCAGCTTACGCGACTACGAGCAGTACTTC. It yields the protein CASSLRDYEQYF. The V gene is TRBV7-9, the J gene TRBJ2-7; D uncertain. Trimming stripped 2 bases from V and 3 bases from J, with 5 bases between. The length of the CDR3 is 12 residues. Germline values: CDR1 SEHNR, CDR2 FQNEAQ (reference sequence).

There are many counts of this clonotype. The V gene is TRBV30, the J gene TRBJ1-1; no clear D. The V gene's germline CDR1 is GTSNPN and CDR2 SVGIG (reference sequence). There are 13 residues in the CDR3. Between the trimmed V and J ends, which lost 0 bases and 4 bases, there was a span of 9 bases. CDR3 loop: CAWSVGRGTEAFF. The CDR3 region has the DNA TGTGCCTGGAGTGTAGGGCGGGGCACTGAAGCTTTCTTT.

This clonotype has just a few counts. The chain employs TRBV30 and TRBJ2-1, with 8 bases fitting TRBD1. This CDR3 comprises 16 residues. The trim removed 1 base at V and 2 bases at J, leaving 7 bases unmatched. The germline V gene has CDR1 GTSNPN and CDR2 SVGIG (reference sequence). Written as DNA, the CDR3 is TGTGCCTGGAGTGGGTTGGACAGGGTTACCTACAATGAGCAGTTCTTC. Encoded protein: CAWSGLDRVTYNEQFF.

The rearrangement joins TRBV4-1 to TRBJ1-3; D not resolved. The CDR3 has 14 amino acids. Trimming cost V 1 base and J 9 bases, with 13 bases left between them. Looked up from germline, CDR1 is MGHRA and CDR2 is YSYEKL. CDR3 bases: TGCGCCAGCAGCCAAGTTTCCCTGGAGAGCACCATATATTTT. It translates to CASSQVSLESTIYF.

As for this clonotype: This clone may be a read error of a much larger clone one base away. Lacking the conserved final phenylalanine or tryptophan, this CDR3 likely reflects a read error. CDR3 nucleotide sequence: TGTGCCAGCAGCCCAGGGACAATGGGGCAGGAGACCCAGTACTCC. The encoded protein is CASSPGTMGQETQYS. The J gene is TRBJ2-5, the V gene TRBV11-2; a weak D match, TRBD1 (6 bases). The V and J ends lost 5 bases and 5 bases respectively, with 18 bases between them. CDR3 length equals 15 residues. Germline V lookup: CDR1 SGHAT, CDR2 FQNNGV.

This clonotype has ten or more counts. The rearrangement uses TRBV28 and TRBJ1-5; D is unclear. The CDR3 contains 14 residues. From germline, CDR1 is MDHEN and CDR2 SYDVKM. The V end lost 4 bases, the J end lost 6 bases, and 13 bases lay between the germline ends. The CDR3 is CASSYLRIGQPQHF. CDR3 bases: TGTGCCAGCAGTTACCTCAGGATAGGTCAGCCCCAGCATTTT.

The chain links TRBV28 to TRBJ2-5; the D is unclear. Germline lookup yields CDR1 MDHEN and CDR2 SYDVKM. This CDR3 has 15 amino acids. Trimming cost V 2 bases and J 5 bases, with 15 bases left between them. The CDR3 nucleotides are TGTGCCAGCAGTTTACAGAAAGCGCCGCGTGAGACCCAGTACTTC. Its translation: CASSLQKAPRETQYF.

This clonotype appeared a few times. The rearrangement uses TRBV24-1 and TRBJ2-4; D gene uncertain. The CDR3 is 11 amino acids. Trimming shortened V by 9 bases and J by 7 bases, and 9 bases separated the two germline ends. CDR1 and CDR2 (germline): KGHDR, SFDVKD. The CDR3 reads CATGLGNIQYF. The CDR3 DNA sequence: TGTGCCACCGGATTGGGGAACATTCAGTACTTC.

This chain links TRBV9 with TRBJ1-6, with D possibly TRBD1 on 6 matching bases. Germline V gene sequence: CDR1 SGDLS, CDR2 YYNGEE. This CDR3 is built from 14 residues. V was shortened by 4 bases and J by 10 bases, with 15 bases between the two germline ends. CDR3 sequence: CASSTYRAGSPLHF. CDR3 DNA sequence: TGTGCCAGCAGCACATACAGGGCAGGCTCACCCCTCCACTTT.

This clonotype occurred many times. The chain uses TRBV2 and TRBJ2-7; either TRBD1 or TRBD2 may supply D (5 bases each). Per germline, CDR1 SNHLY and CDR2 FYNNEI. Trimming took off 7 bases at V and 4 bases at J, with 11 bases between the two ends. CDR3 length: 12 amino acids. CDR3 amino acids: CASTPEGYEQYF. CDR3 coding DNA: TGTGCCAGCACTCCAGAGGGGTACGAGCAGTACTTC.

In its sample, this clonotype was seen many times. This sequence joins TRBV6-2 or TRBV6-3 and TRBJ2-7, with 16 bases lining up with TRBD2. The CDR3 runs 18 residues. The germline V gene encodes CDR1 MNHEY and CDR2 SVGEGT. The V segment lost 0 bases and the J segment 6 bases; nucleotides outside the gene matches: 8. The CDR3 DNA is TGTGCCAGCAGTTACTCGGGACTAGCGGGAGGGCCGCTTAGCGAGCAGTACTTC. Protein sequence: CASSYSGLAGGPLSEQYF.

This sequence joins TRBV7-8 and TRBJ2-6; TRBD1 or TRBD2 may be the D gene (5 bases each). Germline V lookup: CDR1 SGHVS, CDR2 FQNEAQ. The length of the CDR3 is 17 residues. V lost 4 bases and J lost 0, with 13 bases in between. CDR3 DNA sequence: TGTGCCAGCAGCTCCACCTGGGACGGCTCTGGGGCCAACGTCCTGACTTTC. Encoded protein: CASSSTWDGSGANVLTF.

There are a few counts of this clonotype. The chain couples TRBV18 to TRBJ2-2; no firm D call. CDR1 is KGHSH and CDR2 is LQKENI in the germline V gene. Trimming removed 8 bases from V and 1 base from J, with 11 bases in between. CDR3 length: 14 amino acids. CDR3 residues: CASSVGWNTGELFF. CDR3 nucleotides: TGTGCCAGCAGCGTAGGGTGGAACACCGGGGAGCTGTTTTTT.

This clonotype was found a few times. The V call is TRBV27, the J call TRBJ2-7; 8 nucleotides align to TRBD2. The CDR3 covers 12 residues. The junction had 2 bases not matched to a gene; V was cut back by 5 bases and J by 5 bases. Germline values: CDR1 MNHEY, CDR2 SMNVEV (reference sequence). The DNA of the CDR3 is TGTGCCAGCAGTCGGACTAGCAACGAGCAGTACTTC. Residues: CASSRTSNEQYF.

This clonotype occurred many times. The chain uses TRBV24-1 and TRBJ1-2, with a tentative D call TRBD1 (5 bases). The V gene's germline CDR1 is KGHDR and CDR2 SFDVKD. Trimming cost V 4 bases and J 4 bases, with 9 bases left between them. The CDR3 is 13 residues long. The CDR3 region has the DNA TGTGCCACCAGTGAAGGGGATTCCTATGGCTACACCTTC. It translates to CATSEGDSYGYTF.

On this clonotype itself: A much larger clone differs from this one at a single base, so this may be a read error. The genes are TRBV6-2 or TRBV6-3 and TRBJ2-7; D ambiguous. Trimming cost V 6 bases and J 5 bases, with 20 bases left between them. Germline CDR1 and CDR2: MNHEY and SVGEGT. The CDR3 has 15 amino acids. This CDR3 reads CASRAEHLVSHEQYF. As DNA, the CDR3 is TGTGCCAGCAGGGCGGAGCATCTAGTTTCCCACGAGCAGTACTTC.

This clonotype came up many times. The CDR3 is CASSPRRGESQHF. The DNA for the CDR3 is TGTGCCAGCTCACCACGTCGGGGAGAATCCCAGCATTTT. The chain uses TRBV18 and TRBJ1-5; D gene ambiguous. CDR1 is KGHSH and CDR2 is LQKENI in the germline V gene. V shed 1 base and J shed 11 bases, with 12 bases lying between them. The CDR3 extends over 13 amino acids.

This clonotype was seen repeatedly, ten times or more. The V and J genes are TRBV20-1 and TRBJ2-7; 14 nucleotides align to TRBD2. This CDR3 is 16 amino acids long. The trim removed 0 bases at V and 4 bases at J, leaving 5 bases unmatched. Germline V gene data show CDR1 as DFQATT and CDR2 as SNEGSKA (reference sequence). The CDR3 DNA sequence: TGCAGTGCTAGAGATGTCGGGACTAGCGGGAGTTACGAGCAGTACTTC. It translates to CSARDVGTSGSYEQYF.

For this clonotype: A much larger clone lies a single base off, so this may be a read error. The chain employs TRBV2 and TRBJ2-2, with D perhaps matching TRBD2 (5 bases). The CDR3 totals 16 residues. Looked up from germline, CDR1 is SNHLY and CDR2 is FYNNEI. CDR3: CASSYLSRLNTGDLFF. Written as DNA, the CDR3 is TGTGCCAGCAGTTACCTTAGTAGGTTAAACACCGGGGATCTGTTTTTT.

This clonotype was observed many times. This chain joins TRBV6-1 and TRBJ2-5; the D gene is possibly TRBD1 (5 bases). Trimming took 11 bases from V and 4 from J, leaving 23 bases between them. Germline V gene sequence: CDR1 MNHNS, CDR2 SASEGT. The CDR3 length is 15 residues. Here the CDR3 reads CAASSGRVRGETQYF. CDR3 in DNA: TGTGCCGCCAGCAGTGGCAGGGTGCGTGGAGAGACCCAGTACTTC.

This clonotype was seen repeatedly, ten times or more. J is TRBJ2-7 and V is TRBV11-2; D is unresolved. Germline V gene sequence: CDR1 SGHAT, CDR2 FQNNGV. The CDR3 runs 13 residues. The V end lost 0 bases, the J end lost 3 bases, and 6 bases lay between the germline ends. The CDR3 is CASSLDGSYEQYF. The DNA of the CDR3 is TGTGCCAGCAGCTTAGATGGCAGCTACGAGCAGTACTTC.

This clonotype is a singleton in its sample. This chain joins TRBV19 and TRBJ2-6; D gene ambiguous. CDR3 length equals 15 residues. Germline CDR1 is LNHDA and CDR2 is SQIVND (reference sequence). Trimming removed 5 bases at V and 0 bases at J, with 8 bases between. CDR3 sequence: CASSSQDSGANVLTF. The CDR3 region has the DNA TGTGCCAGTAGTTCCCAGGACTCTGGGGCCAACGTCCTGACTTTC.

In this sample, this clonotype turned up many times. The V and J genes are TRBV12-3 or TRBV12-4 and TRBJ2-1; D uncertain. Trimming left V 3 bases short and J 0 bases short, with 15 bases between. The CDR3 covers 17 residues. The CDR3 is CASSFVPGVSSYNEQFF. The CDR3 DNA follows: TGTGCCAGCAGTTTTGTCCCCGGCGTCAGCTCCTACAATGAGCAGTTCTTC.

The table lists this clonotype with a few counts. The chain carries TRBV3-1 and TRBJ1-4; a weak D match, TRBD1 (5 bases). The germline V gene has CDR1 LGHDT and CDR2 YNNKEL (reference sequence). The V and J ends lost 4 bases and 8 bases respectively, with 14 bases between them. The CDR3 has 14 amino acids. The CDR3: CASSRTRTDEKLFF. The CDR3 DNA reads as TGTGCCAGCAGCCGGACACGCACAGACGAAAAACTGTTTTTT.

This clonotype appeared many times. V gene TRBV11-2 combines with J gene TRBJ2-1, with 13 bases matching TRBD2. CDR1 and CDR2 (germline): SGHAT, FQNNGV. The CDR3 is 15 residues long. V was pared by 5 bases and J by 7 bases, with 5 bases of the junction left unmatched. The CDR3 DNA is TGTGCCAGCAGCCCGGGACTAGCGGGATGGAATGAGCAGTTCTTC. This gives the protein CASSPGLAGWNEQFF.